Following are 26 T cell receptor beta chains from one sample sequenced in a study of shared clonotypes between healthy human individuals. The data were produced by immunoSEQ multiplex PCR, yet TCRdb's version contains in-frame clones alone and is incomplete. The data show under 550,000 clones, with 90% to 96% seen just once and about 0.054% held by the top ten. Sequenced sample: naive CD4+ T cells sorted from blood. Subset meaning: CD45RA+ positively selected. The receptors were gathered from a woman in her twenties or thirties in good health.

V is TRBV28 and J is TRBJ2-1; 15 bases map to TRBD2. Germline V lookup: CDR1 MDHEN, CDR2 SYDVKM. The CDR3 is 17 amino acids. J was trimmed by 7 bases and V by 10 bases; bases with no gene match: 14. CDR3 region: CAMTGTSGRRVWNEQFF. CDR3 nucleotide sequence: TGTGCCATGACCGGGACTAGCGGGAGGCGGGTATGGAATGAGCAGTTCTTC.

This rearrangement joins TRBV7-6 to TRBJ2-5; D ambiguous. TRBJ2-7 matches the DNA end more closely, so the J call is doubtful. The germline V gene encodes CDR1 SGHVS and CDR2 FNYEAQ. The CDR3 spans 14 residues. The CDR3: CASRPGAGSAEQYF. CDR3 sequence (DNA): TGTGCCAGCAGACCTGGAGCAGGATCGGCCGAGCAGTACTTC.

The chain couples TRBV11-1 to TRBJ2-1; D gene unclear. V was pared by 5 bases and J by 0 bases, with 5 bases between. This CDR3 region has 13 residues. In germline, CDR1 is SGHAT, CDR2 FQDESV (reference sequence). CDR3 DNA: TGTGCCAGCAGCCTAAGCTCCTACAATGAGCAGTTCTTC. Translating gives CASSLSSYNEQFF.

V gene TRBV5-1 combines with J gene TRBJ1-2, with D hard to call. The V end lost 1 base, the J end lost 6 bases, and 10 bases lay between the germline ends. The CDR3 extends over 13 amino acids. Germline V lookup: CDR1 SGHRS, CDR2 YFSETQ. The CDR3 is CASSLIPGDGYTF. The DNA of the CDR3 is TGCGCCAGCAGCTTGATTCCGGGAGATGGCTACACCTTC. The full variable domain, in which reference TRBV5-1 and TRBJ1-2 provide the parts outside the CDR3, is KAGVTQTPRYLIKTRGQQVTLSCSPISGHRSVSWYQQTPGQGLQFLFEYFSETQRNKGNFPGRFSGRQFSNSRSEMNVSTLELGDSALYLCASSLIPGDGYTFGSGTRLTVV.

The chain joins TRBV7-8 to TRBJ1-5, with a possible D match to TRBD1 (5 bases). This CDR3 is 17 amino acids long. CDR1 is SGHVS and CDR2 is FQNEAQ in the germline V gene. The V end was cut by 5 bases, the J end by 6 bases, with 23 bases between. CDR3 loop: CASSPGPTGVIRQPQHF. DNA of the CDR3: TGTGCCAGCAGCCCAGGGCCCACAGGAGTTATTCGTCAGCCCCAGCATTTT.

The V call is TRBV5-4, the J call TRBJ2-7; D gene uncertain. Trimming removed 4 bases at V and 5 bases at J, with 10 bases between. CDR3 length: 12 amino acids. CDR1 and CDR2 (germline): SGHNT, YYREEE (reference sequence). The CDR3 DNA follows: TGTGCCAGCAGCGCCATTGGAGACGAGCAGTACTTC. Translating gives CASSAIGDEQYF.

The chain couples TRBV2 to TRBJ2-7; D is uncertain. Per the germline V gene, CDR1 is SNHLY and CDR2 is FYNNEI. The CDR3 has 13 amino acids. The V gene lost 7 bases and the J gene lost 0 bases, with 10 bases spanning the gap. This chain's CDR3 is CASKDMSSYEQYF. CDR3 sequence (DNA): TGTGCCAGCAAAGATATGAGCTCCTACGAGCAGTACTTC.

The DNA for the CDR3 is TGTGCCAGTTCCACTAGCGGGAGGTACGAGCAGTACTTC. The encoded protein is CASSTSGRYEQYF. The gene calls are TRBV19 and TRBJ2-7; 12 bases are a match to TRBD2. With V trimmed by 8 bases and J by 4 bases, 3 bases remained unmatched. In germline, CDR1 is LNHDA, CDR2 SQIVND (reference sequence). This CDR3 has 13 residues.

CDR3 loop: CASSAPGTGGYYEQYF. CDR3 nucleotide sequence: TGTGCCAGCAGCGCCCCCGGGACAGGGGGATACTACGAGCAGTACTTC. The chain links TRBV7-2 to TRBJ2-7; 11 bases are a match to TRBD1. Per the germline V gene, CDR1 is SGHTA and CDR2 is FQGNSA. The trim removed 5 bases at V and 3 bases at J, leaving 9 bases unmatched. The CDR3 length is 16 residues.

V usage is TRBV19 and J usage is TRBJ2-7, with a weak D call TRBD2 (6 bases). In germline, CDR1 is LNHDA, CDR2 SQIVND (reference sequence). The CDR3 consists of 12 residues. The ends were cut back, 5 bases at V and 7 bases at J, with 12 bases in the middle. The CDR3 loop is CASSGTGVEQYF. CDR3 sequence (DNA): TGTGCCAGTAGTGGGACGGGGGTGGAGCAGTACTTC.

The chain couples TRBV19 to TRBJ1-2; D remains ambiguous. CDR1 is LNHDA, CDR2 SQIVND, per germline (reference sequence). The CDR3 sequence is 13 residues long. Trimming stripped 6 bases from V and 3 bases from J, with 11 bases between. CDR3 region: CASREDGYYGYTF. The CDR3 DNA is TGTGCCAGTAGAGAGGACGGATACTATGGCTACACCTTC.

This clone was seen once. The genes are TRBV29-1 and TRBJ2-1; 7 nucleotides agree with TRBD2. This CDR3 is 13 amino acids long. V lost 4 bases to trimming and J lost 8 bases; unmatched junction nucleotides: 8. CDR1 and CDR2 (germline): SQVTM, ANQGSEA. The CDR3 DNA sequence: TGCAGCGTTGGTCGGGAGGTTTTGGATGAGCAGTTCTTC. Protein sequence: CSVGREVLDEQFF.

The chain is built from TRBV7-8 and TRBJ2-7; TRBD2 aligns across 15 bases. With V trimmed by 1 base and J by 4 bases, 5 bases remained unmatched. CDR3 size: 17 residues. Germline V gene data show CDR1 as SGHVS and CDR2 as FQNEAQ. CDR3 bases: TGTGCCAGCAGCTTAGTGTCCGGACTAGCGGGAGGGTACGAGCAGTACTTC. This gives the protein CASSLVSGLAGGYEQYF.

This chain's CDR3 is CASSPNVGAGANVLTF. Written as DNA, the CDR3 is TGTGCCAGCAGCCCAAATGTGGGGGCTGGGGCCAACGTCCTGACTTTC. The chain has TRBV7-3 and TRBJ2-6; D assignment may be TRBD1 or TRBD2 (5 bases each). V dropped 5 bases and J dropped 2 bases, with 13 bases sitting between them. The CDR3 runs to 16 residues. Looked up from germline, CDR1 is SGHTA and CDR2 is FQGTGA.

The chain links TRBV28 to TRBJ1-5; the D is unclear. The germline CDR1 and CDR2 sequences are MDHEN and SYDVKM. CDR3 size: 15 residues. Trimming removed 8 bases from V and 4 bases from J, with 18 bases in between. The CDR3 sequence: CASRPVDASNQPQHF. As DNA, the CDR3 is TGTGCCAGCCGTCCGGTGGACGCTTCGAATCAGCCCCAGCATTTT.

This sequence joins TRBV30 and TRBJ2-7, with TRBD2 matching 7 bases. V lost 3 bases, J lost 5 bases, and 10 bases stayed unmatched. The length of the CDR3 is 14 residues. Germline values: CDR1 GTSNPN, CDR2 SVGIG (reference sequence). The CDR3: CAWRLVGGSDEQYF. CDR3 nucleotide sequence: TGTGCCTGGAGGCTGGTCGGCGGGAGCGACGAGCAGTACTTC.

This chain links TRBV21-1 with TRBJ2-1; the table's D gene call, TRBD2, was not cross checked with the DNA. TRBV21-1 is classified as a pseudogene. This CDR3 contains 19 residues. CDR3 amino acids: CASSKAPLAGSWSYNEQFF. The CDR3 bases are TGTGCCAGCAGCAAAGCGCCCCTAGCGGGATCGTGGTCCTACAATGAGCAGTTCTTC.

The V call is TRBV28, the J call TRBJ2-5; D call uncertain. TRBJ2-7 matches the DNA end more closely, so the J call is doubtful. The germline CDR1 and CDR2 sequences are MDHEN and SYDVKM. The CDR3 loop spans 12 amino acids. The CDR3 DNA follows: TGTGCCAGCAGTCCTCCCACCTACGAGCAGTACTTC. This sequence encodes CASSPPTYEQYF.

This chain connects TRBV6-5 to TRBJ2-7; maybe TRBD2 (5 bases). Germline CDR1 is MNHEY and CDR2 is SVGAGI. This CDR3 comprises 15 residues. With 4 bases removed from V and 2 bases from J, the gap between germline ends came to 15 bases. In DNA form, the CDR3 reads TGTGCCAGCAGTTCCCCGTCTAGCTTAGCCTACGAGCAGTACTTC. Protein product: CASSSPSSLAYEQYF.

The genes are TRBV4-2 and TRBJ2-5; 10 nucleotides match TRBD2. The CDR3 consists of 16 residues. The germline V gene encodes CDR1 LGHNA and CDR2 YNFKEQ. V lost 1 base and J lost 5; bases outside the gene matches: 7. CDR3 nucleotides: TGTGCCAGCAGCCAAGCGGAGCGGGAGGGCCGCGAGACCCAGTACTTC. Its protein product is CASSQAEREGRETQYF.

The V gene is TRBV6-5, the J gene TRBJ2-6; D remains ambiguous. Germline V lookup: CDR1 MNHEY, CDR2 SVGAGI. The CDR3 covers 15 residues. Trimming cost V 1 base and J 0 bases, with 4 bases left between them. The CDR3 reads CASSYFVSGANVLTF. In DNA, the CDR3 is TGTGCCAGCAGTTACTTTGTCTCTGGGGCCAACGTCCTGACTTTC.

The chain is built from TRBV27 and TRBJ2-1; tentatively, D is TRBD2 (7 bases). Germline V gives CDR1 MNHEY, CDR2 SMNVEV (reference sequence). The CDR3 sequence is 15 residues long. The V end lost 2 bases, the J end lost 11 bases, and 19 bases lay between the germline ends. Here the CDR3 DNA reads TGTGCCAGCAGTTTAGGTCCGGGGGGCCAACGGAAGCAGTTCTTC. Its translation: CASSLGPGGQRKQFF.

The V gene is TRBV6-1, the J gene TRBJ2-7; 12 bases match TRBD1. This CDR3 contains 16 residues. Germline lookup yields CDR1 MNHNS and CDR2 SASEGT. V shed 4 bases, J shed 5 bases, and the junction held 9 bases outside the gene matches. The CDR3 coding sequence is TGTGCCAGCAGTGCAATGCCGGGACAGGGGGCTCACGAGCAGTACTTC. Its protein is CASSAMPGQGAHEQYF.

V usage is TRBV7-2 and J usage is TRBJ2-7; D is ambiguous. The CDR3 is made up of 15 amino acids. Germline V CDR1 and CDR2: SGHTA, FQGNSA. V was clipped by 1 base and J by 1 base, with 11 bases between them. CDR3 residues: CASSLGHPESYEQYF. Written as DNA, the CDR3 is TGTGCCAGCAGCTTAGGTCATCCGGAGTCCTACGAGCAGTACTTC. The full variable domain, in which reference TRBV7-2 and TRBJ2-7 provide the parts outside the CDR3, is GAGVSQSPSNKVTEKGKDVELRCDPISGHTALYWYRQSLGQGLEFLIYFQGNSAPDKSGLPSDRFSAERTGGSVSTLTIQRTQQEDSAVYLCASSLGHPESYEQYFGPGTRLTVT.

This clone came up once. The genes are TRBV4-1 and TRBJ1-2; TRBD1 aligns across 8 bases. This CDR3 comprises 16 residues. V lost 1 base, J lost 4 bases, and 8 bases stayed unmatched. Germline V lookup: CDR1 MGHRA, CDR2 YSYEKL. The CDR3 loop reads CASSQGSLGTGYGYTF. CDR3 coding DNA: TGCGCCAGCAGCCAAGGGTCCCTCGGGACAGGCTATGGCTACACCTTC.

As DNA, the CDR3 is TGTGCCAGCAGTTTTCGCAGTGATGGCTACACCTTC. Encoded protein: CASSFRSDGYTF. The chain recombines TRBV28 with TRBJ1-2, with D uncertain. This CDR3 comprises 12 residues. Trimming cost V 3 bases and J 6 bases, with 8 bases left between them. The germline V gene encodes CDR1 MDHEN and CDR2 SYDVKM.